This TCR beta chain is drawn from a study of a mutant IDH1 vaccine in newly diagnosed glioma (dated by TCRdb to 2020 to 2023). For the study in its entirety: Patients were given eight vaccinations, in weeks 1, 3, 5, 7, 11, 15, 19 and 23, which matched visits V03 through V10. Of the approximately 33 patients who were treated, around 62% were male and approximately 38% were female, and the mean age was about 40 years. Longitudinal TCRB deep sequencing was done for some 26 treated patients, wherever samples were available for exploratory analyses. Vaccination was initiated 4-6 weeks after radiotherapy alone, or concurrently with temozolomide cycles in the chemotherapy-containing groups. Peripheral blood samples were drawn at six visits, namely V03 (baseline), V05, V07, V10, V12 and V13. Before enrollment, most patients had been given radiochemotherapy with temozolomide as standard therapy, while the rest had received either radiotherapy alone or temozolomide alone.

Results the study describes overall, beyond this receptor: Pseudoprogression appeared unrelated to alterations in the top peripheral T cell clonotypes detected by TCRB sequencing. Selection of PBMC samples for TCRB deep sequencing was based on availability. Vaccine-induced immune responses across multiple MHC alleles were detected in approximately 94% of patients. It was noted by the authors that analyses of patient blood samples could not be reproduced owing to sample limitations.

In light of the paper, this sample's time point label describes: week 5, during vaccination. Each vaccine dose was 300 ug of a 20-mer mutant IDH1 peptide in Montanide, given subcutaneously with topical imiquimod. Newly diagnosed WHO grade 3 or 4 IDH1-mutant astrocytomas showing loss of nuclear ATRX were present in the donors. The samples were drawn from NOA16, a multicentre, single-arm, open-label phase I trial in Germany that tested a mutant IDH1 peptide vaccine in humans for the first time. The DNeasy Blood and Tissue Kit was used to extract genomic DNA from EDTA blood for TCRB sequencing. V was cut back by 6 bases and J by 0 bases, leaving a gap of 18 bases between them. The germline V gene encodes CDR1 MGHRA and CDR2 YSYEKL. The CDR3, from cysteine to phenylalanine, totals 16 residues. The kept DNA is CDR3 alone, 48 bases in frame from the first base. The library was prepared using the immunoSEQ multiplex PCR assay. Rearranged TCR beta chain sequences were amplified with the hsTCRB Kit following the manufacturer's protocol. Sequencing of TCRB libraries was carried out on an Illumina MiSeq. Under the source paper's analysis protocol: The kit vendor's proprietary platform handled demultiplexing, trimming and gene mapping. What TCRdb holds here is the immuneACCESS table cut down to in-frame rearrangements. Part of the clones is not present; checked against another copy, under half of the missing clones reflect an unresolved V gene, and the others are unexplained. D and trimming were read from the DNA, whereas the V and J calls and clone size are those reported in that table. The table for this sample lists some 51,000 clones; about three quarters of them were counted only once. The top ten clonotypes cover under 2% of the sample.

This clone was detected only once. The antigen this receptor binds is unknown. No per-base quality is available; no much larger clone lies one base away. This chain is built from TRBV4-1 and TRBJ2-7; the D call is tentative, TRBD1 or TRBD2, as each matches 5 bases. Sequenced here: PBMCs, sampled from a glioma patient whose treatment included an IDH1 peptide vaccine. This sequence was found in a woman aged 40 to 50 with glioma. The sequenced DNA: TGCGCCAGCAGTCAGGAACCGGGACCGACCTCCTACGAGCAGTACTTC. The translation is CASSQEPGPTSYEQYF.